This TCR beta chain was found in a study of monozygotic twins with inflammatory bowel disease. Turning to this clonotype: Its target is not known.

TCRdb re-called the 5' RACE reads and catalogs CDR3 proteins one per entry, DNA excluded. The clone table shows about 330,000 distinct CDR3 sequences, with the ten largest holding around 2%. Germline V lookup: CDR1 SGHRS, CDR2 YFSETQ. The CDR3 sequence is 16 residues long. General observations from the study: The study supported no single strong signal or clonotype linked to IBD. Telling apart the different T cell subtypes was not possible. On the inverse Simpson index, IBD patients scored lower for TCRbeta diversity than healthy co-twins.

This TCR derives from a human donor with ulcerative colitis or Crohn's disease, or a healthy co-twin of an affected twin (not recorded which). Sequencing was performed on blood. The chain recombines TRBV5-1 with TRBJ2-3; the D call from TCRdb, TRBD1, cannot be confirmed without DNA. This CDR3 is CASSPGSISVSDTQYF. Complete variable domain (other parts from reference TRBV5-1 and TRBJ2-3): KAGVTQTPRYLIKTRGQQVTLSCSPISGHRSVSWYQQTPGQGLQFLFEYFSETQRNKGNFPGRFSGRQFSNSRSEMNVSTLELGDSALYLCASSPGSISVSDTQYFGPGTRLTVL.